A single sample gave rise to the 19 T cell receptor beta chains below, sequenced in a study of cytomegalovirus exposure and HLA in healthy donors. The PCR was carried out with 60 Vbeta primers and 13 Jbeta primers. Produced via immunoSEQ multiplex PCR; TCRdb's table is partial and in-frame only. The sample has approximately 100,000 clones; 60% to 70% are singletons. The sequencing input was PBMCs. The receptor source for this set is a young man in good health and CMV-seropositive.

The rearrangement joins TRBV6-4 to TRBJ2-1; 7 nucleotides align to TRBD1. The CDR3 has 14 residues. The ends lost 4 bases at V and 7 bases at J; junction bases unmatched: 7. Germline-derived CDR1 and CDR2 are MRHNA and SNTAGT. The CDR3 DNA follows: TGTGCCAGCAGTGCCTCCGGGACAGATAATGAGCAGTTCTTC. Amino acids: CASSASGTDNEQFF.

This clone was recorded only once. The CDR3 loop is CASSLGQGLGYTF. The CDR3 DNA reads as TGCGCCAGCAGCTTGGGGCAGGGATTAGGCTACACCTTC. The V gene is TRBV5-1, the J gene TRBJ1-2; tentatively, D is TRBD1 (5 bases). V was trimmed by 0 bases and J by 8 bases, leaving 11 bases between them. The CDR3 has 13 residues. Germline V gene data show CDR1 as SGHRS and CDR2 as YFSETQ.

The chain is built from TRBV4-1 and TRBJ1-1; D ambiguous. Germline CDR1 reads MGHRA; CDR2 reads YSYEKL. This CDR3 is built from 13 residues. Trimming cost V 3 bases and J 2 bases, with 7 bases left between them. In nucleotides, the CDR3 is TGCGCCAGCAGCCAGCGGGTTAACACTGAAGCTTTCTTT. Translation: CASSQRVNTEAFF.

J is TRBJ2-7 and V is TRBV21-1; the table's D call TRBD2 went unverified against the DNA. TRBV21-1 is noted as a pseudogene. The CDR3 has 19 amino acids. CDR3 region: CASSKVSTATGVTLREQYF. DNA of the CDR3: TGTGCCAGCAGCAAAGTCAGTACCGCGACGGGAGTTACTCTACGCGAGCAGTACTTC.

This clone was found a few times. This chain joins TRBV7-2 and TRBJ2-1, with TRBD2 matching 8 bases. Germline V gives CDR1 SGHTA, CDR2 FQGNSA. Losses at the gene ends were 2 bases for V and 4 bases for J; bases not matched to a gene: 4. The CDR3 sequence is 15 residues long. The CDR3 reads CASSLTLAGYNEQFF. CDR3 sequence (DNA): TGTGCCAGCAGCTTAACCCTAGCGGGTTACAATGAGCAGTTCTTC.

The chain links TRBV9 to TRBJ1-1, with D possibly TRBD1 on 6 matching bases. Trimming cost V 0 bases and J 5 bases, with 20 bases left between them. CDR1 is SGDLS, CDR2 YYNGEE, per germline. The CDR3 covers 17 residues. The CDR3 loop is CASSVDAGRGGRTEAFF. The CDR3 DNA follows: TGTGCCAGCAGCGTAGATGCAGGGAGGGGGGGGCGAACTGAAGCTTTCTTT.

The chain uses TRBV21-1 and TRBJ2-5; the D call in the table, TRBD2, was not verified against the DNA. TRBV21-1 is assigned pseudogene status. The CDR3 spans 17 residues. CDR3: CASSKVDGWRVQETQYF. The CDR3 region has the DNA TGTGCCAGCAGCAAAGTTGACGGGTGGAGGGTCCAAGAGACCCAGTACTTC.

The chain carries TRBV4-1 and TRBJ2-7; 10 bases fit TRBD2. The CDR3 runs 16 residues. J was trimmed by 0 bases and V by 0 bases; bases with no gene match: 2. Germline values: CDR1 MGHRA, CDR2 YSYEKL. For the CDR3, the DNA is TGCGCCAGCAGCCAAGATACTAGCGGGACCTCCTACGAGCAGTACTTC. Translation gives CASSQDTSGTSYEQYF.

This clone has a handful of counts. The chain links TRBV5-4 to TRBJ2-5, with TRBD2 matching 12 bases. From germline, CDR1 is SGHNT and CDR2 YYREEE (reference sequence). Germline trimming cut 4 bases from V and 1 base from J; bases unmatched to any gene: 8. This CDR3 comprises 17 residues. The CDR3, as DNA: TGTGCCAGCAGCCTCTATTCTAGCGGGGGGGGCCAAGAGACCCAGTACTTC. Protein product: CASSLYSSGGGQETQYF.

The chain joins TRBV5-1 to TRBJ2-5; D possibly corresponds to TRBD2 (5 bases). The CDR3 is 13 amino acids. Germline assignment: CDR1 SGHRS and CDR2 YFSETQ. Trimming removed 7 bases from V and 7 bases from J, with 17 bases in between. CDR3 sequence: CASSSREDGTQYF. The CDR3 bases are TGCGCCAGCTCCTCCCGGGAAGATGGGACCCAGTACTTC.

Concerning this clone itself: Other nucleotide sequences in the sample specify the same CDR3. This sequence joins TRBV29-1 and TRBJ2-7; D is perhaps TRBD1 (7 bases). The CDR3 contains 16 residues. The germline V gene encodes CDR1 SQVTM and CDR2 ANQGSEA. Trimming pared 6 bases from V and 0 bases from J, leaving 21 bases between. The CDR3 nucleotides read TGCAGCGTGCTGCGAGGAGGGGGCCCTAGCTCCTACGAGCAGTACTTC. Amino acids: CSVLRGGGPSSYEQYF.

The chain recombines TRBV29-1 with TRBJ1-1; D ambiguous. Germline CDR1 is SQVTM and CDR2 is ANQGSEA. V dropped 1 base and J dropped 2 bases, with 5 bases sitting between them. The CDR3 covers 12 residues. The CDR3 region has the DNA TGCAGCGTTGAAGTAGCTAACACTGAAGCTTTCTTT. Amino acid sequence: CSVEVANTEAFF.

V gene TRBV7-9 combines with J gene TRBJ1-2; 9 bases agree with TRBD1. The CDR3 contains 14 residues. In germline, CDR1 is SEHNR, CDR2 FQNEAQ (reference sequence). V dropped 3 bases and J dropped 8; count of bases not matched to a gene: 7. CDR3 protein: CASSFQTGGDGYTF. For the CDR3, the DNA is TGTGCCAGCAGCTTTCAAACAGGGGGCGACGGCTACACCTTC.

Only one count was recorded for this clone. The J gene is TRBJ1-4, the V gene TRBV27; TRBD1 is a possible D gene (6 bases). With 6 bases removed from V and 3 bases from J, the gap between germline ends came to 11 bases. From germline, CDR1 is MNHEY and CDR2 SMNVEV (reference sequence). The CDR3 has 14 amino acids. The CDR3 DNA sequence: TGTGCCAGCAGGGCAGGGGTGGCTAATGAAAAACTGTTTTTT. Its protein product is CASRAGVANEKLFF.

This rearrangement joins TRBV30 to TRBJ2-5; 8 bases fit TRBD2. The CDR3 extends over 16 amino acids. V shed 2 bases, J shed 1 base, and the junction held 9 bases outside the gene matches. The V gene's germline CDR1 is GTSNPN and CDR2 SVGIG (reference sequence). The DNA of the CDR3 is TGTGCCTGGAGTACCCCCTTCGGGGGGGGCCAAGAGACCCAGTACTTC. Translation: CAWSTPFGGGQETQYF.

This clone has only a few counts. This sequence joins TRBV6-5 and TRBJ1-1; no reliable D call. V lost 5 bases, J lost 4 bases, and 11 bases lay in between. This CDR3 is built from 13 residues. Germline CDR1 MNHEY, CDR2 SVGAGI. The CDR3 DNA follows: TGTGCCAGCAGTCCCGGGGAAAGCACTGAAGCTTTCTTT. Its protein is CASSPGESTEAFF.

V usage is TRBV29-1 and J usage is TRBJ1-1; no definite D call. The length of the CDR3 is 13 residues. CDR1 is SQVTM, CDR2 ANQGSEA, per germline. V shed 7 bases and J shed 8 bases, with 20 bases lying between them. The CDR3 DNA sequence: TGCAGCGCGCACCTTTCAATCGGCAGGGAAGCTTTCTTT. Residues: CSAHLSIGREAFF.

This chain links TRBV5-4 with TRBJ2-7, with D tentatively TRBD1 (5 bases). The germline V gene has CDR1 SGHNT and CDR2 YYREEE (reference sequence). This CDR3 comprises 15 residues. Deletions cut 3 bases from V and 6 bases from J, with 19 bases between. The CDR3: CASSSGQPHPGEQYF. In DNA form, the CDR3 reads TGTGCCAGCAGCTCCGGACAACCCCACCCAGGCGAGCAGTACTTC.

This clone has more than one count but fewer than ten. The CDR3 region is CATRHNYGYTF. The CDR3 DNA reads as TGTGCCACCAGACATAACTATGGCTACACCTTC. The chain employs TRBV15 and TRBJ1-2; unclear D gene. Germline CDR1 LNHNV, CDR2 YYDKDF (reference sequence). V lost 6 bases and J lost 1, with 3 bases in between. CDR3 size: 11 residues. Looking up the rest from reference TRBV15 and TRBJ1-2 gives the full variable domain: DAMVIQNPRYQVTQFGKPVTLSCSQTLNHNVMYWYQQKSSQAPKLLFHYYDKDFNNEADTPDNFQSRRPNTSFCFLDIRSPGLGDTAMYLCATRHNYGYTFGSGTRLTVV.